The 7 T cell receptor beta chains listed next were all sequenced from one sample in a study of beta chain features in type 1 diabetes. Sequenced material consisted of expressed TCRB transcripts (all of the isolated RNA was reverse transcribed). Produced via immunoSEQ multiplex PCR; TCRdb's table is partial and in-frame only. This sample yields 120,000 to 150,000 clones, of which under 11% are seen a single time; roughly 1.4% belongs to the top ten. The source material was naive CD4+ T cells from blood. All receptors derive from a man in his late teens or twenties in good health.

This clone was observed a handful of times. The CDR3 DNA reads as TGTGCCAGCAGTTACGTGGGGCAGGGTGAGCAGTTCTTC. It is translated as CASSYVGQGEQFF. The chain combines TRBV6-5 with TRBJ2-1; perhaps TRBD1 as D (5 bases). V shed 2 bases and J shed 9 bases, with 11 bases lying between them. Germline loops: CDR1 MNHEY, CDR2 SVGAGI. The CDR3 sequence is 13 residues long.

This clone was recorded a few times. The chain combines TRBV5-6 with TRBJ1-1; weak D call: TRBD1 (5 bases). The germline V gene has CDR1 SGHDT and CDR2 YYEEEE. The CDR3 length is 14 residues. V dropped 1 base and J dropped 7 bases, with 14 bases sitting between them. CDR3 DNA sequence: TGTGCCAGCAGCTTGCGGCGTCGGAGGGGTGAAGCTTTCTTT. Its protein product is CASSLRRRRGEAFF.

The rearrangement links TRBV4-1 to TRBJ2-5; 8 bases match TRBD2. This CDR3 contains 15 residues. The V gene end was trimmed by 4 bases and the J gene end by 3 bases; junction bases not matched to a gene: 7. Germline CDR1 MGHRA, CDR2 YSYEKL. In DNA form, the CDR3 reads TGCGCCAGCAGCCGGAGGGCGGGGGGTGAAGAGACCCAGTACTTC. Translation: CASSRRAGGEETQYF.

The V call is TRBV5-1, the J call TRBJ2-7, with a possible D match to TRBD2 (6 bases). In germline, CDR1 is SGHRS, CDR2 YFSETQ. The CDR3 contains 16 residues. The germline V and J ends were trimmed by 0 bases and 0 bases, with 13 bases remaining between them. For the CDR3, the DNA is TGCGCCAGCAGCTTGGCCTCGGGGGTTACCTCCTACGAGCAGTACTTC. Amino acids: CASSLASGVTSYEQYF.

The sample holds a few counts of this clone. CDR3 sequence reads: CASSLVTGGYEQYF. CDR3 sequence (DNA): TGCGCCAGCAGCTTGGTGACAGGGGGATACGAGCAGTACTTC. This sequence joins TRBV5-1 and TRBJ2-7; 9 bases line up with TRBD1. Looked up from germline, CDR1 is SGHRS and CDR2 is YFSETQ. The CDR3 length is 14 residues. J lost 4 bases, V lost 0 bases, and 2 bases had no gene match.

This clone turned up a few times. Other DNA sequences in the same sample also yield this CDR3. The CDR3 region is CASSPPGELYGYTF. The CDR3 DNA is TGTGCCAGCTCACCACCGGGCGAACTGTATGGCTACACCTTC. The gene calls are TRBV18 and TRBJ1-2; D not certain. The V end lost 0 bases, the J end lost 5 bases, and 10 bases lay between the germline ends. Germline values: CDR1 KGHSH, CDR2 LQKENI. The CDR3 spans 14 residues.

The DNA for the CDR3 is TGTGCCAGCATTACGGGGGGGCCCCTCAATGAGCAGTTCTTC. This codes for CASITGGPLNEQFF. The chain joins TRBV6-6 to TRBJ2-1; 8 nucleotides align to TRBD2. The germline V gene encodes CDR1 MNHNY and CDR2 SVGAGI (reference sequence). The CDR3 is 14 residues long. The V and J ends lost 7 bases and 6 bases, in that order; junction bases with no gene match: 8.